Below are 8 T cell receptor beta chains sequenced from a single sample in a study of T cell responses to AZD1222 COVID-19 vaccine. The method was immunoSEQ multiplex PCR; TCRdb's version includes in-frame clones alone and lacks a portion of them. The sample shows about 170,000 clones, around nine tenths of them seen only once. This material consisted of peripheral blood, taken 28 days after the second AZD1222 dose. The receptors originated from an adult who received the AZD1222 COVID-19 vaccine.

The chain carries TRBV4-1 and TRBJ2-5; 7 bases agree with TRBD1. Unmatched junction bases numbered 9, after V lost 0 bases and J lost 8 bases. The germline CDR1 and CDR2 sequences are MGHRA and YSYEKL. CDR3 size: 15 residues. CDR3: CASSQEDRDSRTQYF. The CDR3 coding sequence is TGCGCCAGCAGCCAAGAGGACCGGGACAGCAGAACCCAGTACTTC.

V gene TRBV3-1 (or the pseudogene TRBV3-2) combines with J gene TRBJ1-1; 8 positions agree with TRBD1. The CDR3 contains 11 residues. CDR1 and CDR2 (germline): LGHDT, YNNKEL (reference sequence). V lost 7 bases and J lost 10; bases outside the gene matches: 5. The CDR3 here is CASIQGASAFF. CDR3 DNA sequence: TGTGCCAGCATCCAGGGGGCGTCAGCTTTCTTT.

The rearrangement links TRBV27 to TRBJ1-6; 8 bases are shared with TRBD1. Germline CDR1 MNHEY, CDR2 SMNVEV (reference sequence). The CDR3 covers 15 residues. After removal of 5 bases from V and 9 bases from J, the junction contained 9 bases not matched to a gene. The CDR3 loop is CASSPTGQAGSPLHF. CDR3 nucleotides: TGTGCCAGCAGTCCGACGGGACAGGCGGGTTCACCCCTCCACTTT.

The CDR3 nucleotides read TGTGCTAGTGGTTTGGGGGGGGCTGGTGAAAAACTGTTTTTT. It yields the protein CASGLGGAGEKLFF. The genes are TRBV12-5 and TRBJ1-4; D might be TRBD1 (6 bases). This CDR3 has 14 amino acids. Trimming removed 1 base at V and 7 bases at J, with 10 bases between. Germline lookup yields CDR1 LGHNT and CDR2 FRNRAP. The whole variable domain, filled in from reference TRBV12-5 and TRBJ1-4, reads DARVTQTPRHKVTEMGQEVTMRCQPILGHNTVFWYRQTMMQGLELLAYFRNRAPLDDSGMPKDRFSAEMPDATLATLKIQPSEPRDSAVYFCASGLGGAGEKLFFGSGTQLSVL.

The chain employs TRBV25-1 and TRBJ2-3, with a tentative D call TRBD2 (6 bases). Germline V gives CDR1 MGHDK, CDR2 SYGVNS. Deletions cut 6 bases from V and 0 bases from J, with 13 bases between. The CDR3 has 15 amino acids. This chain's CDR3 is CASRLTRTSTDTQYF. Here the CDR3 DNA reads TGTGCCAGCAGACTGACTAGAACTAGCACAGATACGCAGTATTTT.

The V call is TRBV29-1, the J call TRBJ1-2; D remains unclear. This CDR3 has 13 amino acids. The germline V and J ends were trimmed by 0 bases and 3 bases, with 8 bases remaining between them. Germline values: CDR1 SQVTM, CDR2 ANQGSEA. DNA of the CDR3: TGCAGCGTTGAAGAGCAGGACTACTATGGCTACACCTTC. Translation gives CSVEEQDYYGYTF.

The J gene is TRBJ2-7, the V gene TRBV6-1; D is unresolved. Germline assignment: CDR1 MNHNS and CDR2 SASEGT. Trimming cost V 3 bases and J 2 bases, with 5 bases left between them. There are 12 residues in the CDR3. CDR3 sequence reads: CASSEVAYEQYF. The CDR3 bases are TGTGCCAGCAGTGAGGTAGCCTACGAGCAGTACTTC.

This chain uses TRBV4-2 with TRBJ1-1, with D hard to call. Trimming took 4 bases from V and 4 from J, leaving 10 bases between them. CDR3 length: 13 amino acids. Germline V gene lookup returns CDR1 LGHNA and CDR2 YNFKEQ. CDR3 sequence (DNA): TGTGCCAGCAGCCCTCAGCTGAGCACTGAAGCTTTCTTT. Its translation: CASSPQLSTEAFF.